The 15 T cell receptor beta chains given below trace back to one sample, sequenced in a study of blood T cell repertoires in COVID-19. Method: immunoSEQ multiplex PCR; TCRdb's copy keeps in-frame clones and lacks some. This table holds approximately 160,000 clones, around 82% found once. Sequencing was carried out using peripheral blood. The receptors were sampled from a man aged 18-30 years with active or convalescent COVID-19.

The genes are TRBV7-6 and TRBJ2-5; 9 bases align to TRBD1. This CDR3 has 17 amino acids. V shed 1 base, J shed 5 bases, and the junction held 11 bases outside the gene matches. Germline V lookup: CDR1 SGHVS, CDR2 FNYEAQ. For the CDR3, the DNA is TGTGCCAGCAGCTTAGGTCCCAGGACAGGGGAGGGGGAGACCCAGTACTTC. Its translation is CASSLGPRTGEGETQYF.

The chain combines TRBV20-1 with TRBJ2-3; the match to TRBD2 covers 10 bases. V lost 3 bases, J lost 3 bases, and 6 bases stayed unmatched. CDR3 length: 15 residues. Germline-derived CDR1 and CDR2 are DFQATT and SNEGSKA (reference sequence). The CDR3 nucleotides are TGCAGTGCTAGTATAGCGGGAGGAGGTACAGATACGCAGTATTTT. Protein sequence: CSASIAGGGTDTQYF.

The chain joins TRBV7-2 to TRBJ2-2, with D possibly matching TRBD2 (7 bases). Germline CDR1 and CDR2: SGHTA and FQGNSA. This CDR3 comprises 18 residues. Trimming stripped 0 bases from V and 7 bases from J, with 21 bases between. CDR3: CASSLAPPIGGLGGELFF. In DNA, the CDR3 is TGTGCCAGCAGCTTAGCCCCTCCCATCGGGGGGCTCGGCGGGGAGCTGTTTTTT.

V and J are TRBV5-1 and TRBJ2-1; D uncertain. Trimming took off 3 bases at V and 3 bases at J, with 19 bases between the two ends. The CDR3 runs to 17 residues. Germline CDR1 reads SGHRS; CDR2 reads YFSETQ. The chain's CDR3 is CASSSDPQDSGYNEQFF. The CDR3 DNA reads TGCGCCAGCAGCTCCGACCCCCAGGATTCAGGCTACAATGAGCAGTTCTTC.

The rearrangement joins TRBV19 to TRBJ1-2; 8 nucleotides line up with TRBD1. V dropped 3 bases and J dropped 10; count of bases not matched to a gene: 10. This CDR3 contains 14 residues. From germline, CDR1 is LNHDA and CDR2 SQIVND (reference sequence). The CDR3 reads CASSIQGATFVYTF. The CDR3, as DNA: TGTGCCAGTAGTATTCAGGGGGCGACTTTCGTCTACACCTTC.

The chain recombines TRBV6-5 with TRBJ1-1; possible D gene TRBD1, 5 bases. CDR1 is MNHEY, CDR2 SVGAGI, per germline. V lost 0 bases and J 0 bases, leaving 11 bases between the germline ends. The CDR3 has 16 residues. The CDR3, as DNA: TGTGCCAGCAGTTACTCGAGCAGGGTCATGAACACTGAAGCTTTCTTT. Encoded protein: CASSYSSRVMNTEAFF.

J is TRBJ2-3 and V is TRBV7-3, with 10 bases identical to TRBD2. With V trimmed by 3 bases and J by 4 bases, 13 bases remained unmatched. Germline assignment: CDR1 SGHTA and CDR2 FQGTGA. The CDR3 sequence is 18 residues long. In nucleotides, the CDR3 is TGTGCCAGCAGCTTCGGGCCTAGCGGGGGTGGAGTGTCAGATACGCAGTATTTT. Translating gives CASSFGPSGGGVSDTQYF. Filled out from reference TRBV7-3 and TRBJ2-3, the complete variable domain reads GAGVSQTPSNKVTEKGKYVELRCDPISGHTALYWYRQSLGQGPEFLIYFQGTGAADDSGLPNDRFFAVRPEGSVSTLKIQRTERGDSAVYLCASSFGPSGGGVSDTQYFGPGTRLTVL.

This clone was counted only a few times. V usage is TRBV19 and J usage is TRBJ2-7, with TRBD1 matching over 8 bases. After removal of 5 bases from V and 7 bases from J, the junction contained 7 bases not matched to a gene. Germline V gene data show CDR1 as LNHDA and CDR2 as SQIVND (reference sequence). The CDR3 is made up of 13 amino acids. The CDR3 loop reads CASSERTGHEQYF. The CDR3 DNA sequence: TGTGCCAGTAGTGAACGGACAGGGCATGAGCAGTACTTC.

CDR3 DNA sequence: TGTGCCAGCAGTTACCCCGCTTTAGCGGCGGGCCCCTACGAGCAGTACTTC. The encoded protein is CASSYPALAAGPYEQYF. The gene calls are TRBV6-2 or TRBV6-3 and TRBJ2-7; tentatively, D is TRBD2 (6 bases). The germline gives CDR1 MNHEY, CDR2 SVGEGT. V shed 2 bases and J shed 2 bases, with 19 bases lying between them. CDR3 length: 17 residues.

V gene TRBV19 combines with J gene TRBJ2-2, with 9 bases identical to TRBD1. The CDR3 has 14 amino acids. With V trimmed by 7 bases and J by 8 bases, 8 bases remained unmatched. The germline V gene has CDR1 LNHDA and CDR2 SQIVND (reference sequence). The CDR3 spells CASTSGQGIGELFF. The CDR3 coding sequence is TGTGCCAGTACCTCGGGACAGGGTATAGGGGAGCTGTTTTTT.

The V gene is TRBV18, the J gene TRBJ2-1; D may be TRBD2 (6 bases). There are 13 residues in the CDR3. Germline V gives CDR1 KGHSH, CDR2 LQKENI. V was shortened by 5 bases and J by 5 bases, with 10 bases between the two germline ends. CDR3: CASSWSGDNEQFF. The CDR3 DNA reads as TGTGCCAGCTCATGGTCGGGAGACAATGAGCAGTTCTTC.

This chain links TRBV7-6 with TRBJ1-5, with D tentatively TRBD1 (6 bases). The germline V gene has CDR1 SGHVS and CDR2 FNYEAQ. This CDR3 has 15 residues. Between the trimmed V and J ends, which lost 3 bases and 6 bases, there was a span of 15 bases. Here the CDR3 reads CASSLASGAGQPQHF. In nucleotides, the CDR3 is TGTGCCAGCAGCTTGGCCTCAGGGGCAGGTCAGCCCCAGCATTTT.

The chain uses TRBV7-9 and TRBJ1-4; the match to TRBD1 covers 8 bases. CDR1 is SEHNR, CDR2 FQNEAQ, per germline (reference sequence). The V and J ends lost 4 bases and 0 bases, in that order; junction bases with no gene match: 4. The CDR3 runs 16 residues. The CDR3 spells CASSWGQAPTNEKLFF. The CDR3 nucleotides read TGTGCCAGCAGCTGGGGACAGGCTCCAACTAATGAAAAACTGTTTTTT.

This clone was detected only once. The V and J genes are TRBV25-1 and TRBJ1-2; TRBD1 is a possible D gene (6 bases). This CDR3 has 16 residues. Germline lookup yields CDR1 MGHDK and CDR2 SYGVNS. The V and J ends lost 3 bases and 5 bases respectively, with 19 bases between them. The CDR3 nucleotides are TGTGCCAGCAGTGAGTTAGGGGGGGGAGAAGCTTATGGCTACACCTTC. Encoded protein: CASSELGGGEAYGYTF.

V and J are TRBV10-3 and TRBJ1-2, with unresolved D. Trimming took 2 bases from V and 4 from J, leaving 8 bases between them. The CDR3 runs to 13 residues. CDR1 ENHRY and CDR2 SYGVKD come from the germline V gene. CDR3 nucleotides: TGTGCCATCAGTGAGCAGGAGGGCTATGGCTACACCTTC. It is translated as CAISEQEGYGYTF.